Included here is one TCR beta chain sequence, with context. Antigen specificity is unknown. J lost 0 bases, V lost 2 bases, and 13 bases had no gene match. The CDR3 sequence is 20 residues long. Germline assignment: CDR1 SQVTM and CDR2 ANQGSEA. These data originate in a study of cytomegalovirus exposure and HLA in healthy donors. Study-wide results and limits: A further, later analysis showed that HLA-associated TCR beta chains (compared with equally common others) were more clonally expanded. Across donors, most TCRs were seen rarely, yet some public ones were widespread.

In the PCR, 60 Vbeta and 13 Jbeta primers were used. TCRdb's copy holds only in-frame clones and misses some; the assay was immunoSEQ multiplex PCR. In the table there are 76,000 or so clones, 60% to 75% of which are singletons. The chain uses TRBV29-1 and TRBJ2-2; 12 nucleotides match TRBD1. The specimen was PBMCs. The source is a woman aged 40 to 50 in good health and CMV-seropositive. The CDR3 protein is CSVEPGQGASRRSNTGELFF. CDR3 nucleotides: TGCAGCGTTGAACCGGGACAGGGGGCATCTAGGCGTTCGAACACCGGGGAGCTGTTTTTT.